This TCR beta chain stems from a study of neurological immune-mediated disorders. The unsorted libraries originated from 2 million PBMCs that had been stored at -80 C. Study-wide points: HTLV-1-associated myelopathy had the most TCR clonal expansion, whereas multiple sclerosis had the least (lower than in healthy controls). Because no CDR3 amino acid sequences were shared across subjects by expanded clones, private repertoires were suggested in all groups.

This clonotype was seen ten or more times. Its specificity is not known. The CDR3 has 17 amino acids. V was pared by 0 bases and J by 4 bases, with 21 bases between. CDR1 is DFQATT, CDR2 SNEGSKA, per germline (reference sequence). cDNA was made by 5'RACE with 10-nucleotide random UMIs. TCRdb reprocessed the 5' RACE reads with MiXCR, giving one entry per CDR3 protein. The data contain about 29,000 distinct CDR3 sequences, about 12% of them singletons. The rearrangement links TRBV20-1 to TRBJ1-2, with D possibly matching TRBD1 (6 bases). The clonotype originates from a woman aged 55-69 years in good health. Material: PBMCs. Here the CDR3 reads CSARDGQGQGSAYGYTF. CDR3 nucleotides: TGCAGTGCTAGAGATGGGCAGGGGCAAGGATCCGCCTATGGCTACACCTTC.